This T cell receptor (beta chain) is from a study of blood T cells in healthy people across ages. This CDR3 has 13 amino acids. V lost 6 bases to trimming and J lost 7 bases, with 13 bases between them. A sample-barcoded 5' primer and a J-beta primer mix were used in a second PCR of roughly 7 to 11 cycles. TCRdb independently ran MiXCR on the 5' RACE reads; one entry per CDR3 protein. The sample records 700,000 to 950,000 distinct CDR3 sequences, about 62% being singletons. Material: blood. The sequence came from a young man in good health. The chain is built from TRBV12-3 or TRBV12-4 and TRBJ2-1, with D possibly being TRBD2 (6 bases). The CDR3 DNA sequence: TGTGCCAGCAGCGGCGGGGTATGGAATGAGCAGTTCTTC. This translates into CASSGGVWNEQFF.